This TCR beta chain was found in a study of cytomegalovirus exposure and HLA in healthy donors. The CDR3 runs 15 residues. V shed 6 bases and J 4 bases; nucleotides not matched to a gene: 8. Per the germline V gene, CDR1 is LNHDA and CDR2 is SQIVND (reference sequence). Findings and caveats of the study: With high specificity and sensitivity, the classifier reportedly diagnosed cytomegalovirus status. Rarity marked most TCR sequences, yet some public TCRs occurred in many donors. As confirmed in vitro, a few CMV-associated chains were specific for CMV antigens. Altogether, about 160 TCR beta chains were recorded as cytomegalovirus-associated.

Of note for this clone: Its antigen is unknown.

Profiled with immunoSEQ multiplex PCR; TCRdb holds only in-frame clones, not every one. The sample has 100,000 to 150,000 clones, 95% to 97% seen once. This chain connects TRBV19 to TRBJ1-3; TRBD1 matches 8 bases. Sample: PBMCs. This TCR was sampled from a man younger than 35 in good health and CMV-seronegative. CDR3 residues: CASSLWGTGGNTIYF. CDR3 in DNA: TGTGCCAGTAGCCTCTGGGGGACAGGAGGAAACACCATATATTTT.